The rows below give T cell receptor beta chains drawn from one sample of a study of breast tumors, draining lymph nodes, adjacent tissues. TCRdb re-derived calls from the multiplex PCR reads in MiXCR, one entry per CDR3 protein. Of about 270,000 distinct CDR3 sequences in the sample, 30% to 35% were seen once. Material: axillary lymph node tissue. The origin of the receptors is a female donor with breast cancer. Some clones in this sample may be carry-over from other donors' samples. The CDR3 runs from the conserved cysteine through the conserved F or W. Each record gives: clone size, D gene, J gene, V gene, CDR3 DNA, CDR3 protein. D genes are given only for firm matches. Some rows mark clone size as missing; the rest say once, few, many or name a class of expanded clone.

clone size: few
D gene: .
J gene: TRBJ2-7
V gene: TRBV6-6
CDR3 DNA: TGTGCCAGCAGTTACTCTTTTCCCGAAAACGAGCAGTACTTC
CDR3 protein: CASSYSFPENEQYF

clone size: many
D gene: .
J gene: TRBJ1-2
V gene: TRBV29-1
CDR3 DNA: TGCAGCGGCCGGACGGGGGAGAATGGCTACACCTTC
CDR3 protein: CSGRTGENGYTF

clone size: .
D gene: .
J gene: TRBJ2-7
V gene: TRBV18
CDR3 DNA: TGTGCCAGCTCACTCCCCGGGGACGCCCGCGAGCAGTACTTC
CDR3 protein: CASSLPGDAREQYF

clone size: many
D gene: .
J gene: TRBJ1-6
V gene: TRBV7-2
CDR3 DNA: TGTGCCAGCAGATTGGGATCTAATTCACCCCTCCACTTT
CDR3 protein: CASRLGSNSPLHF

clone size: .
D gene: .
J gene: TRBJ2-4
V gene: TRBV6-5
CDR3 DNA: TGTGCCAGCAGTTACGGGGTAGCAAACATTCAGTACTTC
CDR3 protein: CASSYGVANIQYF

clone size: many
D gene: .
J gene: TRBJ2-2
V gene: TRBV7-7
CDR3 DNA: TGTGCTAGCAGCTTGGGGGCGGGAGACACCGGGGAGCTGTTTTTT
CDR3 protein: CASSLGAGDTGELFF

clone size: many
D gene: TRBD1
J gene: TRBJ2-1
V gene: TRBV5-8
CDR3 DNA: TGTGCCAGCAGCCGAAGGACAGGGAATGAGCAGTTCTTC
CDR3 protein: CASSRRTGNEQFF

clone size: once
D gene: TRBD2
J gene: TRBJ2-3
V gene: TRBV24-1
CDR3 DNA: TGTGCCACCAGTGAGTGGACTAGCGGGAGTGATACGCAGTATTTT
CDR3 protein: CATSEWTSGSDTQYF

clone size: .
D gene: TRBD1
J gene: TRBJ1-1
V gene: TRBV12-3/TRBV12-4
CDR3 DNA: TGTGCCAGCGGAGACAGGGGCAGGACTGAAGCTTTCTTT
CDR3 protein: CASGDRGRTEAFF

clone size: many
D gene: .
J gene: TRBJ2-7
V gene: TRBV5-1
CDR3 DNA: TGCGCCAGCAGCTGGGGTGGAGGGTTGAGCTACGAGCAGTACTTC
CDR3 protein: CASSWGGGLSYEQYF

clone size: few
D gene: TRBD2
J gene: TRBJ2-3
V gene: TRBV6-4
CDR3 DNA: TGTGCCAGCAGTCACTCTAGCGGGAGGGCCGATACGCAGTATTTT
CDR3 protein: CASSHSSGRADTQYF

clone size: .
D gene: TRBD1
J gene: TRBJ1-5
V gene: TRBV20-1
CDR3 DNA: TGCAGTGCTACCCGGGACAGGGGGCTTTATCAGCCCCAGCATTTT
CDR3 protein: CSATRDRGLYQPQHF

clone size: many
D gene: .
J gene: TRBJ2-3
V gene: TRBV29-1
CDR3 DNA: TGCAGCGTTGGCTTATCTTCTAGCACAGATACGCAGTATTTT
CDR3 protein: CSVGLSSSTDTQYF

clone size: many
D gene: .
J gene: TRBJ2-2
V gene: TRBV10-3
CDR3 DNA: TGTGCCACACTAAGTAACGCGAACACCGGGGAGCTGTTTTTT
CDR3 protein: CATLSNANTGELFF

clone size: many
D gene: TRBD2
J gene: TRBJ2-1
V gene: TRBV12-3/TRBV12-4
CDR3 DNA: TGTGCCAGCAGCGCCCTCCTAGCGGGAGAAAGGAATGAGCAGTTCTTC
CDR3 protein: CASSALLAGERNEQFF

clone size: many
D gene: TRBD1
J gene: TRBJ2-5
V gene: TRBV11-2
CDR3 DNA: TGTGCCAGCAGTCGAACATCAGGGGGGACCCAGTACTTC
CDR3 protein: CASSRTSGGTQYF

clone size: many
D gene: .
J gene: TRBJ2-1
V gene: TRBV11-2
CDR3 DNA: TGTGCCAGCAGCCCTCGGAGGAGGGGCAATGAGCAGTTCTTC
CDR3 protein: CASSPRRRGNEQFF

clone size: .
D gene: TRBD2
J gene: TRBJ2-7
V gene: TRBV28
CDR3 DNA: TGTGCCAGCAGTAATGTAGCGGGAGGGCCGGTCGAGCAGTACTTC
CDR3 protein: CASSNVAGGPVEQYF

clone size: many
D gene: TRBD2
J gene: TRBJ2-1
V gene: TRBV20-1
CDR3 DNA: TGCAGTGCTAGAGCGGGACTAGCGGGAGTTAACAATGAGCAGTTCTTC
CDR3 protein: CSARAGLAGVNNEQFF

clone size: many
D gene: TRBD2
J gene: TRBJ2-3
V gene: TRBV9
CDR3 DNA: TGTGCCAGCAGCGTAGATAGCGGGAGGATGAGAGATACGCAGTATTTT
CDR3 protein: CASSVDSGRMRDTQYF

clone size: many
D gene: TRBD2
J gene: TRBJ2-7
V gene: TRBV5-6
CDR3 DNA: TGTGCCAGCACCCTGCGGTTAGCGGGAGTATCCTACGAGCAGTACTTC
CDR3 protein: CASTLRLAGVSYEQYF

clone size: .
D gene: .
J gene: TRBJ2-7
V gene: TRBV11-3
CDR3 DNA: TGTGCCAGCAGCTTAGATGTTGCGACCGGGGAATATTGCGAGCAGTACTTC
CDR3 protein: CASSLDVATGEYCEQYF

clone size: many
D gene: TRBD1
J gene: TRBJ2-1
V gene: TRBV20-1
CDR3 DNA: TGCAGTGCTGCCCGGACAGGAACTAATGAGCAGTTCTTC
CDR3 protein: CSAARTGTNEQFF

clone size: .
D gene: .
J gene: TRBJ1-5
V gene: TRBV6-2/TRBV6-3
CDR3 DNA: TGTGCCAGCAGTTTTTTAAAGGGTCAGCCCCAGCATTTT
CDR3 protein: CASSFLKGQPQHF

clone size: few
D gene: TRBD2
J gene: TRBJ2-7
V gene: TRBV27
CDR3 DNA: TGTGCCAGCAGGGGATTAGCGGGAGAGCGCTTCGAGCAGTACTTC
CDR3 protein: CASRGLAGERFEQYF

clone size: many
D gene: TRBD2
J gene: TRBJ2-3
V gene: TRBV29-1
CDR3 DNA: TGCAGCGTTGAAATTTTAGCGGGATGGAGAGATACGCAGTATTTT
CDR3 protein: CSVEILAGWRDTQYF

clone size: many
D gene: .
J gene: TRBJ1-6
V gene: TRBV20-1
CDR3 DNA: TGCAGTGCTAGAGAGGGGGGGGCTAACTATAATTCACCCCTCCACTTT
CDR3 protein: CSAREGGANYNSPLHF

clone size: many
D gene: .
J gene: TRBJ1-5
V gene: TRBV12-3/TRBV12-4
CDR3 DNA: TGTGCCAGCAGTTTAAACGAGAATCAGCCCCAGCATTTT
CDR3 protein: CASSLNENQPQHF

clone size: many
D gene: .
J gene: TRBJ2-3
V gene: TRBV20-1
CDR3 DNA: TGCAGTGCTATCGCTGGAGTGAGCACAGATACGCAGTATTTT
CDR3 protein: CSAIAGVSTDTQYF

clone size: many
D gene: .
J gene: TRBJ1-6
V gene: TRBV12-3/TRBV12-4
CDR3 DNA: TGTGCCAGCAGAGGCTCCTGGGACTTCTATAATTCACCCCTCCACTTT
CDR3 protein: CASRGSWDFYNSPLHF